The rows below give T cell receptor beta chains drawn from one sample of a study of shared clonotypes between healthy human individuals. Sequencing was performed with immunoSEQ multiplex PCR; in TCRdb, only in-frame clones are kept and a portion is missing. Here the sample spans about 2.2 million clones, 85% to 95% being singletons. The sample taken for sequencing was naive CD8+ T cells from PBMCs. Receptors were obtained from a man between 18 and 35 years old in good health. Some clones in this sample may be carry-over from other donors' samples. CDR3s include the opening cysteine and the closing phenylalanine or tryptophan. The order of the fields is V gene, J gene, D gene, clone size, CDR3 DNA, CDR3 protein. D genes are given only for firm matches. Clone size appears in some rows only: once, few, many, or a class for an expanded clone.

V gene: TRBV19; J gene: TRBJ2-1; D gene: TRBD2; clone size: .; CDR3 DNA: TGTGCCAGTAGTAGCGGGAGACTACCAATCTTC; CDR3 protein: CASSSGRLPIF
V gene: TRBV28; J gene: TRBJ2-1; D gene: TRBD1; clone size: once; CDR3 DNA: TGTGCCAGCAGTTTATCGACAGGGTGGGTTCGCAATGAGCAGTTCTTC; CDR3 protein: CASSLSTGWVRNEQFF
V gene: TRBV9; J gene: TRBJ2-6; D gene: .; clone size: .; CDR3 DNA: TGTGCCAGCAGCCCGTCTGGGGCCAACGTCCTGACTTTC; CDR3 protein: CASSPSGANVLTF
V gene: TRBV4-2; J gene: TRBJ2-7; D gene: TRBD2; clone size: .; CDR3 DNA: TGTGCCAGCAGCCCTTTACTAGCGGAGAATGCCTACGAGCAGTACTTC; CDR3 protein: CASSPLLAENAYEQYF
V gene: TRBV15; J gene: TRBJ2-3; D gene: TRBD1; clone size: .; CDR3 DNA: TGTGCCACCAGCAGAAGAGGGGTACAGGGGGCTACGCAGTATTTT; CDR3 protein: CATSRRGVQGATQYF
V gene: TRBV2; J gene: TRBJ2-1; D gene: .; clone size: .; CDR3 DNA: TGTGCCAGCAGTGAAGAGGCGGCAGGCCCTGGGGATGAGCAGTTCTTC; CDR3 protein: CASSEEAAGPGDEQFF
V gene: TRBV11-2; J gene: TRBJ2-7; D gene: TRBD2; clone size: once; CDR3 DNA: TGTGCCAGCAGCCTGACTAGCGGGAGAACTAAATTTGACGAGCAGTACTTC; CDR3 protein: CASSLTSGRTKFDEQYF
V gene: TRBV10-2; J gene: TRBJ1-1; D gene: .; clone size: once; CDR3 DNA: TGCGCCGTCAGAGGCGGGGACCGGAGCACTGAAGCTTTCTTT; CDR3 protein: CAVRGGDRSTEAFF
V gene: TRBV30; J gene: TRBJ2-1; D gene: .; clone size: .; CDR3 DNA: TGTGCCTGGAGTGTTGTGCTCTACAATGAGCAGTTCTTC; CDR3 protein: CAWSVVLYNEQFF
V gene: TRBV7-9; J gene: TRBJ1-2; D gene: .; clone size: .; CDR3 DNA: TGTGCCAGCGGCCAAGTCGGTAACTATGGCTACACCTTC; CDR3 protein: CASGQVGNYGYTF
V gene: TRBV20-1; J gene: TRBJ2-1; D gene: TRBD2; clone size: .; CDR3 DNA: TGCAGTGCGCGGGAGTACAATGAGCAGTTCTTC; CDR3 protein: CSAREYNEQFF
V gene: TRBV7-2; J gene: TRBJ2-7; D gene: .; clone size: .; CDR3 DNA: TGTGCCAGCAGCTTATCCTTCGGCGAGCAGTACTTC; CDR3 protein: CASSLSFGEQYF
V gene: TRBV19; J gene: TRBJ2-7; D gene: .; clone size: .; CDR3 DNA: TGTGCCAGTAGTATAGGAGCGGGCCCTTCCTACGAGCAGTACTTC; CDR3 protein: CASSIGAGPSYEQYF
V gene: TRBV28; J gene: TRBJ2-7; D gene: TRBD1; clone size: .; CDR3 DNA: TGTGCCAGCAGTTTAGGGACAGGGGCATACGAGCAGTACTTC; CDR3 protein: CASSLGTGAYEQYF
V gene: TRBV19; J gene: TRBJ2-7; D gene: .; clone size: .; CDR3 DNA: TGTGCCAGTAGTCCCACCCGAGACGGCGCCTACGAGCAGTACTTC; CDR3 protein: CASSPTRDGAYEQYF
V gene: TRBV9; J gene: TRBJ2-1; D gene: .; clone size: .; CDR3 DNA: TGTGCCAGCAGCCCCAGGGGGAGGACGTTGGACAATGAGCAGTTCTTC; CDR3 protein: CASSPRGRTLDNEQFF
V gene: TRBV9; J gene: TRBJ2-2; D gene: TRBD1; clone size: .; CDR3 DNA: TGTGCCAGCAGCGGGGACAGGGGGAATGGCGGGGAGCTGTTTTTT; CDR3 protein: CASSGDRGNGGELFF
V gene: TRBV15; J gene: TRBJ2-7; D gene: TRBD1; clone size: once; CDR3 DNA: TGTGCCACCAGCAAGTCCGGGACAGGGGACGAGCAGTACTTC; CDR3 protein: CATSKSGTGDEQYF
V gene: TRBV13; J gene: TRBJ2-1; D gene: TRBD2; clone size: .; CDR3 DNA: TGTGCCAGCAGCTTATTCGAGTCTAGCGGGAGTTCCCATGAGCAGTTCTTC; CDR3 protein: CASSLFESSGSSHEQFF
V gene: TRBV10-3; J gene: TRBJ1-4; D gene: .; clone size: .; CDR3 DNA: TGTGCCATCAGGGGGGAGTTTAATGAAAAACTGTTTTTT; CDR3 protein: CAIRGEFNEKLFF
V gene: TRBV9; J gene: TRBJ2-3; D gene: .; clone size: .; CDR3 DNA: TGTGCCAGCAGCGTAGGCCAGGGGTCCGAAGATACGCAGTATTTT; CDR3 protein: CASSVGQGSEDTQYF
V gene: TRBV18; J gene: TRBJ1-1; D gene: .; clone size: .; CDR3 DNA: TGTGCCAGCTCACCACCTGGGTACACTGAAGCTTTCTTT; CDR3 protein: CASSPPGYTEAFF
V gene: TRBV6-1; J gene: TRBJ1-5; D gene: .; clone size: once; CDR3 DNA: TGTGCCAGCAGTGAAAAGTTAGGGACTGACAATCAGCCCCAGCATTTT; CDR3 protein: CASSEKLGTDNQPQHF